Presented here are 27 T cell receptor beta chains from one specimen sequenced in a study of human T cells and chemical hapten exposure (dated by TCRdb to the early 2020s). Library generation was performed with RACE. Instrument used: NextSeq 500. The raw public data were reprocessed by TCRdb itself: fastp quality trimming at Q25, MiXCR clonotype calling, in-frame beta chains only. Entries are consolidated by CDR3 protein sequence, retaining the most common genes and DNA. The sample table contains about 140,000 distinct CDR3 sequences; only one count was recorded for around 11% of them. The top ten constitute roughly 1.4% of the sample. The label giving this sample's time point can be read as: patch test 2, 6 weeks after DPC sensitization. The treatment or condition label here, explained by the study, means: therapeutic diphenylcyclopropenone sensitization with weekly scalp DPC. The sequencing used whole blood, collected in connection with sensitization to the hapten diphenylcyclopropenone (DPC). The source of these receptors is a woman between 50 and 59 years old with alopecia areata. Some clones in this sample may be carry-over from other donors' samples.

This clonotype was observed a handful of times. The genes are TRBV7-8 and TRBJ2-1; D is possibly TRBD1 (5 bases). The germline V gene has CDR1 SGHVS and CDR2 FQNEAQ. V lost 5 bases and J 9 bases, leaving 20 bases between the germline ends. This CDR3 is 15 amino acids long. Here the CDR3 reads CASSGAGPQDGEQFF. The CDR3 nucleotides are TGTGCCAGCAGCGGCGCAGGGCCCCAGGACGGTGAGCAGTTCTTC.

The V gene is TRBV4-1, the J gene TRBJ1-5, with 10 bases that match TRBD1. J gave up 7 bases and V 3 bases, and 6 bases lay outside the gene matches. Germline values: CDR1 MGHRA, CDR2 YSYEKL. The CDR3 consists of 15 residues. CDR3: CASSQPGTGAQPQHF. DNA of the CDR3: TGCGCCAGCAGCCAGCCCGGGACAGGGGCACAGCCCCAGCATTTT.

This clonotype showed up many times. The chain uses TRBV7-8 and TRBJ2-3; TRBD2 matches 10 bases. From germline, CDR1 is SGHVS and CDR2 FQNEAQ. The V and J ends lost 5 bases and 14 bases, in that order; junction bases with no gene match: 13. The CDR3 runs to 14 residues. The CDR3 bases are TGTGCCAGCAGCGTAGGGGATACTAGCGGGGCCGCGTATTTT. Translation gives CASSVGDTSGAAYF.

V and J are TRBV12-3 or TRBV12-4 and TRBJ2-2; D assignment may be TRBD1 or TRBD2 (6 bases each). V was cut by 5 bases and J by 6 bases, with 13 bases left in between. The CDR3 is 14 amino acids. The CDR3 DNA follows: TGTGCCAGCAGTCAACAGGGAGGTCCCGGGGAGCTGTTTTTT. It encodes CASSQQGGPGELFF.

As DNA, the CDR3 is TGTGCCAGCAGCTCCGGACCGCATAATTCACCCCTCCACTTT. This gives the protein CASSSGPHNSPLHF. V gene TRBV11-3 combines with J gene TRBJ1-6; D gene unclear. Germline assignment: CDR1 SGHNT and CDR2 YENEEA. V dropped 4 bases and J dropped 5 bases, with 9 bases sitting between them. This CDR3 is built from 14 residues.

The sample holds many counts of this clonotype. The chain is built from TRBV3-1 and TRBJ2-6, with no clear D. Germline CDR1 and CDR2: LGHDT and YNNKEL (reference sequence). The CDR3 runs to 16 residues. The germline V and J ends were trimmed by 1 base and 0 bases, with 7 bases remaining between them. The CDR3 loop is CASSQAMVSGANVLTF. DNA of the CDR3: TGTGCCAGCAGCCAAGCCATGGTCTCTGGGGCCAACGTCCTGACTTTC.

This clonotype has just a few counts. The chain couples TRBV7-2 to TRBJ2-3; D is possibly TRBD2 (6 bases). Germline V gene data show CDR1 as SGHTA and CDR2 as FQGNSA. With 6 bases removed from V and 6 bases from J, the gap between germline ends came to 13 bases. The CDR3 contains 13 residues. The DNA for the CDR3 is TGTGCCAGCAGTCGTGGCGGGGCGGATACGCAGTATTTT. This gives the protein CASSRGGADTQYF.

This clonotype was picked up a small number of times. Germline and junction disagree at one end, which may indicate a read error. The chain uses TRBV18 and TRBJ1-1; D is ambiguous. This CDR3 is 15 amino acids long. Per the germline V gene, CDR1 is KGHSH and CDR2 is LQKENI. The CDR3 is CASSPQDERDQFRIF. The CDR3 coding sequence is TGTGCCAGCTCACCACAGGATGAGAGGGATCAGTTTAGGATCTTT. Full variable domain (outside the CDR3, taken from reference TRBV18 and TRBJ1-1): NAGVMQNPRHLVRRRGQEARLRCSPMKGHSHVYWYRQLPEEGLKFMVYLQKENIIDESGMPKERFSAEFPKEGPSILRIQQVVRGDSAAYFCASSPQDERDQFRIFGQGTRLTVV.

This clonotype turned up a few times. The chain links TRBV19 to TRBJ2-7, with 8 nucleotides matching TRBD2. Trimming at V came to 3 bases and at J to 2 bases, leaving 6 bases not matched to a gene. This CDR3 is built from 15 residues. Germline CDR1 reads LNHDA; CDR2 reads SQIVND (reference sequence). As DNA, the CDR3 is TGTGCCAGTAGTATGCGGCGGGGGGTTACCTACGAGCAGTACTTC. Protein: CASSMRRGVTYEQYF.

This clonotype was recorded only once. Written as DNA, the CDR3 is TGTGCCAGCAGTCCAAGGGTTGGCTCCTATGGCTACACCTTC. It codes for CASSPRVGSYGYTF. The chain uses TRBV27 and TRBJ1-2, with unresolved D. The CDR3 runs to 14 residues. Germline V lookup: CDR1 MNHEY, CDR2 SMNVEV (reference sequence). V lost 5 bases and J lost 4, with 14 bases in between.

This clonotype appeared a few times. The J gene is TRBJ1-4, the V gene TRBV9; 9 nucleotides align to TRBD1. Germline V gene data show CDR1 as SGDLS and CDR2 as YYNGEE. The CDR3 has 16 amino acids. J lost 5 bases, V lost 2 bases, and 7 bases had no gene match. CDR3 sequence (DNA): TGTGCCAGCAGCGTGGACAGGGGAGCCCAAAATGAAAAACTGTTTTTT. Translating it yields CASSVDRGAQNEKLFF.

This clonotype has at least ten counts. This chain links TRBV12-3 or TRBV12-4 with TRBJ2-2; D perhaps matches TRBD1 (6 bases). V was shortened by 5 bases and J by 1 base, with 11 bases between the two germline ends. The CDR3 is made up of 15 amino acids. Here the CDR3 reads CASSPTTGNTGELFF. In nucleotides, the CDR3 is TGTGCCAGCAGTCCCACGACAGGGAACACCGGGGAGCTGTTTTTT.

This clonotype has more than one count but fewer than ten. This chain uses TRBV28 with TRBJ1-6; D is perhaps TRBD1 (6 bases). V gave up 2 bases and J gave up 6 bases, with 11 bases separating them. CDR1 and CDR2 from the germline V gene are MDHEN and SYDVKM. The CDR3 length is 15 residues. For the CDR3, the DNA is TGTGCCAGCAGTTTACGGGGGGCCATTAATTCACCCCTCCACTTT. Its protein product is CASSLRGAINSPLHF.

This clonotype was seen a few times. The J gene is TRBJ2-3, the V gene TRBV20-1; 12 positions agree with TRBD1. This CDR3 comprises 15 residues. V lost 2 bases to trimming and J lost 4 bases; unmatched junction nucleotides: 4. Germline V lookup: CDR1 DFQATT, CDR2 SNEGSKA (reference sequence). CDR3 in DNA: TGCAGTGCTAGACGCGGGACAGGGGGCGCAGATACGCAGTATTTT. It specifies CSARRGTGGADTQYF.

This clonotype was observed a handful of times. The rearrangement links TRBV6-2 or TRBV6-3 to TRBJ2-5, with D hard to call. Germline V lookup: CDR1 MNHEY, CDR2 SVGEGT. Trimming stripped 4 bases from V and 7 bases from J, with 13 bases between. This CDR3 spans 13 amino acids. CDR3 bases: TGTGCCAGCAGTTGGGGAACTCCGGGGACCCAGTACTTC. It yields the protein CASSWGTPGTQYF.

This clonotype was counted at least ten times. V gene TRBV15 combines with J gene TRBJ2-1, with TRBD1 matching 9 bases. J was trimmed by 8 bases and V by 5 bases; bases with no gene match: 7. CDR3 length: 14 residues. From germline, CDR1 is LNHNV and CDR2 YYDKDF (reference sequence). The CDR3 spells CATSDRTGAYEQFF. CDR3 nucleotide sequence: TGTGCCACCAGCGACCGGACAGGGGCGTATGAGCAGTTCTTC.

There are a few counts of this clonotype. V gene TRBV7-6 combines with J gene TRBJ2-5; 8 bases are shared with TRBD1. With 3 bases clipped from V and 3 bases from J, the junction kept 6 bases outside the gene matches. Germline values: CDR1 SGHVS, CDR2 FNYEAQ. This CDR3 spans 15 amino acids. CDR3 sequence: CASSLAGGAKETQYF. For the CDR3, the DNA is TGTGCCAGCAGCTTGGCAGGGGGCGCGAAAGAGACCCAGTACTTC. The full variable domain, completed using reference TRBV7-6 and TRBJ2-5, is GAGVSQSPRYKVTKRGQDVALRCDPISGHVSLYWYRQALGQGPEFLTYFNYEAQQDKSGLPNDRFSAERPEGSISTLTIQRTEQRDSAMYRCASSLAGGAKETQYFGPGTRLLVL.

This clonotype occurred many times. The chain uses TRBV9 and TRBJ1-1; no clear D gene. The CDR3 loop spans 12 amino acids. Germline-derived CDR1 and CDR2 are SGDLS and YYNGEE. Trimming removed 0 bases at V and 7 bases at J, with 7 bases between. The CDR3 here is CASSVGPGEAFF. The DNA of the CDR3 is TGTGCCAGCAGCGTAGGTCCGGGTGAAGCTTTCTTT.

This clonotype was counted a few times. CDR3 in DNA: TGTGCCAGCAGCTTAGGACCGATAGCGGGAGGGCACGAGCAGTACTTC. As protein: CASSLGPIAGGHEQYF. The gene calls are TRBV7-2 and TRBJ2-7; TRBD2 agrees at 11 bases. Germline CDR1 and CDR2: SGHTA and FQGNSA. Losses at the gene ends were 1 base for V and 5 bases for J; bases not matched to a gene: 7. CDR3 length: 16 amino acids.

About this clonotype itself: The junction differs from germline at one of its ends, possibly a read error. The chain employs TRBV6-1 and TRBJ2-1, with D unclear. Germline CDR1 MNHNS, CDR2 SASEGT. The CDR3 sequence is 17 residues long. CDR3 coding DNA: TGTGCCAGCACACCCGAGGCCCCGACGGAGCCCTACAATAAGCAGTTCTTC. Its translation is CASTPEAPTEPYNKQFF.

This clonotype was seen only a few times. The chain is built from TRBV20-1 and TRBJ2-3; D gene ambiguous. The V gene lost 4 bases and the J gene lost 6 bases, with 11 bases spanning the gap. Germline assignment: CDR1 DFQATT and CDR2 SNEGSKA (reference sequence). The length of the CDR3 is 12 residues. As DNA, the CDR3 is TGCAGTGCTACCGGCCTCCTGGATACGCAGTATTTT. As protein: CSATGLLDTQYF.

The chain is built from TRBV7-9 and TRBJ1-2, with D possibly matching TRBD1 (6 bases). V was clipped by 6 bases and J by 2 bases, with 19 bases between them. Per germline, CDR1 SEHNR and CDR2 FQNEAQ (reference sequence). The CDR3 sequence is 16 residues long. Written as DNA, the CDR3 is TGTGCCAGCAGTTGGACTCTACAGGGAGGGAACTATGGCTACACCTTC. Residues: CASSWTLQGGNYGYTF. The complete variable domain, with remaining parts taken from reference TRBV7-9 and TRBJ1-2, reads DTGVSQNPRHKITKRGQNVTFRCDPISEHNRLYWYRQTLGQGPEFLTYFQNEAQLEKSRLLSDRFSAERPKGSFSTLEIQRTEQGDSAMYLCASSWTLQGGNYGYTFGSGTRLTVV.

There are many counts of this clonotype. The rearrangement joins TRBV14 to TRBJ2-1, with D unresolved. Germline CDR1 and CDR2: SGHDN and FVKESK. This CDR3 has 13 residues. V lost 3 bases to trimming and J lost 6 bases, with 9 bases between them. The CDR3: CASSQTLGNEQFF. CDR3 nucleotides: TGTGCCAGCAGCCAGACCTTAGGCAATGAGCAGTTCTTC. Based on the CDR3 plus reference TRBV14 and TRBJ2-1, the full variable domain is EAGVTQFPSHSVIEKGQTVTLRCDPISGHDNLYWYRRVMGKEIKFLLHFVKESKQDESGMPNNRFLAERTGGTYSTLKVQPAELEDSGVYFCASSQTLGNEQFFGPGTRLTVL.

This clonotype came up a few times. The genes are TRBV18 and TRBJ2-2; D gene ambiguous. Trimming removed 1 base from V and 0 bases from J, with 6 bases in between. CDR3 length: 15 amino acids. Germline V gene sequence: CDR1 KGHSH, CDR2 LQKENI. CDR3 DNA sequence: TGTGCCAGCTCACCACGTTTCCCGAACACCGGGGAGCTGTTTTTT. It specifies CASSPRFPNTGELFF.

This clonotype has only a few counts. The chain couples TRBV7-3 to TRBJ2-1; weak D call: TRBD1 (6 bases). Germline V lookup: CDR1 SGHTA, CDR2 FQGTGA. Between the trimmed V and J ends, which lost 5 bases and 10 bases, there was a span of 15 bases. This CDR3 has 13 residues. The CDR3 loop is CASSRTARNEQFF. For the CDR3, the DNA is TGTGCCAGCAGCCGGACAGCTAGGAACGAGCAGTTCTTC.

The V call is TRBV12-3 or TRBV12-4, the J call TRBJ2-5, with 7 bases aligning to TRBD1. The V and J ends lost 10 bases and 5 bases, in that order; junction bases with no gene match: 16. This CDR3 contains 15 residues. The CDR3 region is CATQRSGQRGETQYF. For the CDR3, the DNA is TGTGCCACCCAAAGATCGGGACAGAGGGGGGAGACCCAGTACTTC.

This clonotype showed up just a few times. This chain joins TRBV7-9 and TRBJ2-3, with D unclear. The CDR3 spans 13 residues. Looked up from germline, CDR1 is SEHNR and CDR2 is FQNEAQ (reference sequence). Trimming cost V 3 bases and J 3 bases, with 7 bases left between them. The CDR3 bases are TGTGCCAGCAGCTTGGCTAGTACAGATACGCAGTATTTT. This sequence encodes CASSLASTDTQYF.